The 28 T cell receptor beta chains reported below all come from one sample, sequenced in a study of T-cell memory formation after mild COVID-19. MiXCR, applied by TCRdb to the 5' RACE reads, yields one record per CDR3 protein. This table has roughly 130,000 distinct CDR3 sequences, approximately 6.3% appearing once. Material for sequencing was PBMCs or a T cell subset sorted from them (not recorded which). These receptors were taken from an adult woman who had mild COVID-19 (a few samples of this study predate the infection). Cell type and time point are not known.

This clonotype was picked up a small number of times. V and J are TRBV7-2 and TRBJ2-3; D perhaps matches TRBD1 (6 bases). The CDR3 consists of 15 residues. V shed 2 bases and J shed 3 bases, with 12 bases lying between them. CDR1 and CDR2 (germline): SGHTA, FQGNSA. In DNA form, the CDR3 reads TGTGCCAGCAGCTTAACAGGGTTGTTTACAGATACGCAGTATTTT. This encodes CASSLTGLFTDTQYF.

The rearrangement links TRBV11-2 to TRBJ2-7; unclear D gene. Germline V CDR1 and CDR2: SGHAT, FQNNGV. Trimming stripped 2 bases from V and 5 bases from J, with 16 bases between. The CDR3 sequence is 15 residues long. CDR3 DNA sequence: TGTGCCAGCAGCTTAACGGTATCCCCACCACACGAGCAGTACTTC. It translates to CASSLTVSPPHEQYF.

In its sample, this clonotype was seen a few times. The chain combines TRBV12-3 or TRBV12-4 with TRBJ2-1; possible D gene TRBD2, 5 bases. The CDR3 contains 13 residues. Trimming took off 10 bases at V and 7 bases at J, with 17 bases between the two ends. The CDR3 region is CATQAEPSNEQFF. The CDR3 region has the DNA TGTGCCACCCAAGCGGAACCCAGTAATGAGCAGTTCTTC.

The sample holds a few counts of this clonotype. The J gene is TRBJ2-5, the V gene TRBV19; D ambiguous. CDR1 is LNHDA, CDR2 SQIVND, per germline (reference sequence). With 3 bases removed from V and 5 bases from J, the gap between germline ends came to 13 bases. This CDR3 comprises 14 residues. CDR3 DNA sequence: TGTGCCAGTAGTATCCCTAATGAGTTGGAGACCCAGTACTTC. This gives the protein CASSIPNELETQYF.

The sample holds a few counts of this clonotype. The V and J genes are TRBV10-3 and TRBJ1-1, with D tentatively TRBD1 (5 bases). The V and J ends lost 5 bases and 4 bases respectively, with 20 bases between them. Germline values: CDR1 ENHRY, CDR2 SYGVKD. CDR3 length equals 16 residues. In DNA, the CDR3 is TGTGCCATCAGTACCAGGGACCCGCGGGAGGGCACTGAAGCTTTCTTT. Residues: CAISTRDPREGTEAFF.

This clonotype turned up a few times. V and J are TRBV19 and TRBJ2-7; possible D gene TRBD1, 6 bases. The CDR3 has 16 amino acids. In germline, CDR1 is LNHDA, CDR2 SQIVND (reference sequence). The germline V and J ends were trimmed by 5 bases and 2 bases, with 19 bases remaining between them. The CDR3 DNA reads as TGTGCCAGTAGTCGGATTCAGGGGACGGTGGCCTACGAGCAGTACTTC. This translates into CASSRIQGTVAYEQYF.

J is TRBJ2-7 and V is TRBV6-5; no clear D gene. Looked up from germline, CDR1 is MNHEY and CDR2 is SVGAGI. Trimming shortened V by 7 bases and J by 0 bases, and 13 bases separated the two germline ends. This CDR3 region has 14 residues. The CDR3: CASKAGFFSYEQYF. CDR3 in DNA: TGTGCCAGCAAGGCAGGTTTCTTCTCCTACGAGCAGTACTTC.

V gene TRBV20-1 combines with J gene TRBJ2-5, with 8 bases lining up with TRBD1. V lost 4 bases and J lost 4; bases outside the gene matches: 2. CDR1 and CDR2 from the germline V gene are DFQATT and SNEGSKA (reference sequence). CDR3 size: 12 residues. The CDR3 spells CSAKGQGETQYF. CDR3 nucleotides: TGCAGTGCTAAAGGACAGGGAGAGACCCAGTACTTC.

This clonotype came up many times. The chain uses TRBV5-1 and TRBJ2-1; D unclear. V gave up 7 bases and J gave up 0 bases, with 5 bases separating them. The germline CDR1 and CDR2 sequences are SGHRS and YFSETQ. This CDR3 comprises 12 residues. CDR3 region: CASRTSYNEQFF. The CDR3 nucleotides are TGCGCCAGCCGGACCTCCTACAATGAGCAGTTCTTC.

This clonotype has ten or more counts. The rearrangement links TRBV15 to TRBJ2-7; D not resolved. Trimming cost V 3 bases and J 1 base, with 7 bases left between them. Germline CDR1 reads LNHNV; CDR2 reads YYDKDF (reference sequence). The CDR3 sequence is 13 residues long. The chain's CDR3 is CATSSRSSYEQYF. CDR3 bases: TGTGCCACCAGCAGTAGGTCATCCTACGAGCAGTACTTC.

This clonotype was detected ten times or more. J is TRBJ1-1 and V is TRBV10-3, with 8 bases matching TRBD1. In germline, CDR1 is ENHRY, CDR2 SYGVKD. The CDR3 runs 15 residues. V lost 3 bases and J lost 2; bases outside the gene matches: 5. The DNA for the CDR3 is TGTGCCATCAGTGACTCAGACAGGGGAAACACTGAAGCTTTCTTT. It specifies CAISDSDRGNTEAFF.

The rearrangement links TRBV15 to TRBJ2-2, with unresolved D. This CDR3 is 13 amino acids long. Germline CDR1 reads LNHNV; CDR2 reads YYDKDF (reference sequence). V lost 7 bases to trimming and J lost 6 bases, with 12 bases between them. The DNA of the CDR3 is TGTGCCACCACCACCCCGGCGGCCGGGGAGCTGTTTTTT. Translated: CATTTPAAGELFF.

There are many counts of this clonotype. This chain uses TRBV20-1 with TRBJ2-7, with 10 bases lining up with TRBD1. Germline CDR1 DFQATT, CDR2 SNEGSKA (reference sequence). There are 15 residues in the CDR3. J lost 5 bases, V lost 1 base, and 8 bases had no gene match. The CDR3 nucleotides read TGCAGTGCTAGAGTTTGGACAGGGGGGGACAACGAGCAGTACTTC. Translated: CSARVWTGGDNEQYF.

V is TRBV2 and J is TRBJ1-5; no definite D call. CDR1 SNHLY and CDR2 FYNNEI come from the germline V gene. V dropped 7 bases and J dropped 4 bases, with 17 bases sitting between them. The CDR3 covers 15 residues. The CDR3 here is CASKPLAGTNQPQHF. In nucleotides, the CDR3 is TGTGCCAGCAAGCCACTTGCGGGTACTAATCAGCCCCAGCATTTT. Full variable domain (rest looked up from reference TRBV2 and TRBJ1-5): EPEVTQTPSHQVTQMGQEVILRCVPISNHLYFYWYRQILGQKVEFLVSFYNNEISEKSEIFDDQFSVERPDGSNFTLKIRSTKLEDSAMYFCASKPLAGTNQPQHFGDGTRLSIL.

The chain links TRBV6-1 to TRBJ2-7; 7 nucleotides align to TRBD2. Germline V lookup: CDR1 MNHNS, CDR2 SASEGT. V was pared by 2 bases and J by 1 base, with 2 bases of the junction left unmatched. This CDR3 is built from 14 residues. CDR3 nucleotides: TGTGCCAGCAGTGAACCGGGACTATCCTACGAGCAGTACTTC. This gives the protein CASSEPGLSYEQYF.

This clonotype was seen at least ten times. The CDR3 bases are TGTGCCAGCAGCTTACTGGAGAAAAGGTTGAACACCGGGGAGCTGTTTTTT. It specifies CASSLLEKRLNTGELFF. This chain connects TRBV7-9 to TRBJ2-2; D not certain. Per germline, CDR1 SEHNR and CDR2 FQNEAQ (reference sequence). V lost 2 bases to trimming and J lost 1 base, with 14 bases between them. CDR3 length: 17 amino acids.

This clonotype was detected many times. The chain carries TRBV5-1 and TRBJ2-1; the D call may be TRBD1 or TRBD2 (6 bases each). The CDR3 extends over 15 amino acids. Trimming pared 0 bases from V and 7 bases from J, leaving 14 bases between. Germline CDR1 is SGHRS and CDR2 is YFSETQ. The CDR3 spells CASSLEYGGGNEQFF. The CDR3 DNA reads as TGCGCCAGCAGCTTGGAGTACGGGGGCGGAAATGAGCAGTTCTTC.

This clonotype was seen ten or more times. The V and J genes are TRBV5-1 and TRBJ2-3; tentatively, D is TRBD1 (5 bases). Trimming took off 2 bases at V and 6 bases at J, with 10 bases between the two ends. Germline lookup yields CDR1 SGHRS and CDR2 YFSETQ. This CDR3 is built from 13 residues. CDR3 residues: CASSLRGLDTQYF. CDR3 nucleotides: TGCGCCAGCAGCTTAAGGGGCCTCGATACGCAGTATTTT.

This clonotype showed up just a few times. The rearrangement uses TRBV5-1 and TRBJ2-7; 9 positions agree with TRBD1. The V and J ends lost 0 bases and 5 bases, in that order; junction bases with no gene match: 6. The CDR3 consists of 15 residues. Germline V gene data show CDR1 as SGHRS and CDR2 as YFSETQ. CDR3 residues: CASSLVGTGMDEQYF. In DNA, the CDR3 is TGCGCCAGCAGCTTGGTTGGGACAGGGATGGACGAGCAGTACTTC.

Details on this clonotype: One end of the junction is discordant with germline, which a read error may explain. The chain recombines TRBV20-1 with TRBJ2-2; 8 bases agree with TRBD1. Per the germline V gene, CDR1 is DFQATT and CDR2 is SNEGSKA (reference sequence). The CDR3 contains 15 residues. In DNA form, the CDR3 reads TGCAGTGCCCCGCCTCCCCTCCGGGACAGGAGTTTCGAGCTTTTT. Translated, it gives CSAPPPLRDRSFELF.

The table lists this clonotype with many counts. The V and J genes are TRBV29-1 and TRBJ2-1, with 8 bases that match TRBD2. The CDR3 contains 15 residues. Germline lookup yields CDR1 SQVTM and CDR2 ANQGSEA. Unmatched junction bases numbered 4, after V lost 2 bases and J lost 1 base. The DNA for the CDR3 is TGCAGCGTTGAACCAGCGGGAGTTTCCTACAATGAGCAGTTCTTC. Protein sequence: CSVEPAGVSYNEQFF.

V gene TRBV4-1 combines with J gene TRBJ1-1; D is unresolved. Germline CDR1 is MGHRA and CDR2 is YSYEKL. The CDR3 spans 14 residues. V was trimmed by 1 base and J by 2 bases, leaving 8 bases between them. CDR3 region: CASSQVGPNTEAFF. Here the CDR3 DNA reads TGCGCCAGCAGCCAAGTTGGACCTAACACTGAAGCTTTCTTT.

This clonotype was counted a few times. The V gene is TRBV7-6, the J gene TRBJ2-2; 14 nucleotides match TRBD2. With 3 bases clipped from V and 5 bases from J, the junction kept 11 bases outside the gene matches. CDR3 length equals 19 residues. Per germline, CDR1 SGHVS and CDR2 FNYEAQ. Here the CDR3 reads CASSLFTGTSGSGTGELFF. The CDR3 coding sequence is TGTGCCAGCAGCTTGTTCACCGGGACTAGCGGGAGTGGGACCGGGGAGCTGTTTTTT.

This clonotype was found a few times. The CDR3 coding sequence is TGTGCCAGCTCGGGAGGCCCCTTTAACGTGGCTGAAAATGAGCAGTTCTTC. This gives the protein CASSGGPFNVAENEQFF. This rearrangement joins TRBV18 to TRBJ2-1; D is perhaps TRBD2 (6 bases). The CDR3 loop spans 17 amino acids. V lost 6 bases, J lost 7 bases, and 25 bases lay in between. Looked up from germline, CDR1 is KGHSH and CDR2 is LQKENI.

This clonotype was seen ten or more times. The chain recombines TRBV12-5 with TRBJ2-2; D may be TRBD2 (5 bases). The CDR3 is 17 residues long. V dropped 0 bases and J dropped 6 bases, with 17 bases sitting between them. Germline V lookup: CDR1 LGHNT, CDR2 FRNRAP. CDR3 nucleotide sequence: TGTGCTAGTGGTTTGGTACGAATAGGGAGTAGGGCCGGGGAGCTGTTTTTT. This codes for CASGLVRIGSRAGELFF.

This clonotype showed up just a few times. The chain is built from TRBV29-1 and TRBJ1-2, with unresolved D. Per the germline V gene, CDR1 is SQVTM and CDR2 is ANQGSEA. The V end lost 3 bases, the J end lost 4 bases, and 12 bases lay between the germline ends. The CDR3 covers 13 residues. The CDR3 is CSVEGRVPYGYTF. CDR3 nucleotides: TGCAGCGTTGAGGGGAGGGTCCCCTATGGCTACACCTTC.

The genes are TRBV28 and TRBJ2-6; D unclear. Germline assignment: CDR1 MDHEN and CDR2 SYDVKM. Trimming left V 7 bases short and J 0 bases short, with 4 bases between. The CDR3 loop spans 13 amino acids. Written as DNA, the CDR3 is TGTGCCAGCATGGTCTCTGGGGCCAACGTCCTGACTTTC. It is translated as CASMVSGANVLTF.

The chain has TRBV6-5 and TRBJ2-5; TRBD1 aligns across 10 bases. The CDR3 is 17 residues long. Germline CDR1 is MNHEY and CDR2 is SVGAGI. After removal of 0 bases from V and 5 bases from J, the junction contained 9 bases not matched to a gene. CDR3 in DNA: TGTGCCAGCAGTTACTCGGGGACAGGGGCTCCCGGTGAGACCCAGTACTTC. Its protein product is CASSYSGTGAPGETQYF.